Below are 26 T cell receptor beta chains sequenced from a single sample in a study of cytomegalovirus exposure and HLA in healthy donors. The study ran its PCR with 60 Vbeta and 13 Jbeta primers. Profiling relied on immunoSEQ multiplex PCR, and the TCRdb table lists in-frame clones only, not all of them. The sample holds about 130,000 clones, 60% to 80% seen once. Material for sequencing was PBMCs. The receptors originated from a man in his fifties in good health and CMV-seronegative.

The V gene is TRBV10-2, the J gene TRBJ2-7; tentatively, D is TRBD2 (5 bases). Germline assignment: CDR1 WSHSY and CDR2 SAAADI. The CDR3 runs to 13 residues. V was cut by 3 bases and J by 5 bases, with 11 bases left in between. Written as DNA, the CDR3 is TGCGCCAGCAGTGATCCTAGCTACAACGAGCAGTACTTC. It is translated as CASSDPSYNEQYF.

This clone was seen a single time. This chain uses TRBV27 with TRBJ2-7; the match to TRBD2 covers 13 bases. This CDR3 has 19 residues. In germline, CDR1 is MNHEY, CDR2 SMNVEV (reference sequence). Germline trimming cut 0 bases from V and 3 bases from J; bases unmatched to any gene: 11. As DNA, the CDR3 is TGTGCCAGCAGTTTATCCGGACTAGCGGGAGCTTCAAGGATCTACGAGCAGTACTTC. Residues: CASSLSGLAGASRIYEQYF.

The J gene is TRBJ2-5, the V gene TRBV4-1, with 13 positions matching TRBD2. The CDR3 loop spans 15 amino acids. CDR1 is MGHRA and CDR2 is YSYEKL in the germline V gene. V lost 5 bases and J lost 5; bases outside the gene matches: 5. The CDR3 DNA reads as TGCGCCAGCAGCGACCGACTAGCGGGAGGTGAGACCCAGTACTTC. It encodes CASSDRLAGGETQYF.

The chain combines TRBV19 with TRBJ1-5; 10 nucleotides line up with TRBD1. CDR1 and CDR2 (germline): LNHDA, SQIVND (reference sequence). CDR3 length: 18 amino acids. With 4 bases clipped from V and 0 bases from J, the junction kept 9 bases outside the gene matches. CDR3 in DNA: TGTGCCAGTAGTACCATCGGACAGGGGGTACATAGCAATCAGCCCCAGCATTTT. It translates to CASSTIGQGVHSNQPQHF.

The V call is TRBV2, the J call TRBJ2-1; 9 bases fit TRBD2. The CDR3 has 16 amino acids. V trimming: 6 bases; J trimming: 0 bases; junction bases outside the gene matches: 6. Germline assignment: CDR1 SNHLY and CDR2 FYNNEI. CDR3 DNA sequence: TGTGCCAGCAGGAGAGGTAGCGGGAGCTCCTACAATGAGCAGTTCTTC. This codes for CASRRGSGSSYNEQFF.

The chain combines TRBV5-6 with TRBJ2-3; 11 bases map to TRBD2. J gave up 4 bases and V 2 bases, and 6 bases lay outside the gene matches. In germline, CDR1 is SGHDT, CDR2 YYEEEE. This CDR3 is 16 amino acids long. The CDR3 region has the DNA TGTGCCAGCAGCTTCCCTCTAGCGGGGGGCCCAGATACGCAGTATTTT. Protein sequence: CASSFPLAGGPDTQYF.

In its sample, this clone was seen a few times. The chain recombines TRBV6-1 with TRBJ1-3; D not certain. This CDR3 is built from 12 residues. Germline CDR1 is MNHNS and CDR2 is SASEGT. Trimming removed 6 bases from V and 4 bases from J, with 7 bases in between. Here the CDR3 DNA reads TGTGCCAGCAGGACGGAGGGAAACACCATATATTTT. It is translated as CASRTEGNTIYF.

The J gene is TRBJ1-3, the V gene TRBV9, with D possibly being TRBD1 (6 bases). Trimming left V 3 bases short and J 3 bases short, with 13 bases between. Germline CDR1 SGDLS, CDR2 YYNGEE. The CDR3 is 15 amino acids. The CDR3 DNA reads TGTGCCAGCAGCGCCGTCGGACAGTTTGGAAACACCATATATTTT. Amino acid sequence: CASSAVGQFGNTIYF.

The CDR3 is CASSPSGQGGEQYF. The CDR3 DNA follows: TGTGCCAGCTCACCCTCGGGACAGGGAGGCGAGCAGTACTTC. This sequence joins TRBV18 and TRBJ2-7; 9 bases fit TRBD1. CDR3 length: 14 amino acids. Germline V gene lookup returns CDR1 KGHSH and CDR2 LQKENI. V lost 3 bases to trimming and J lost 6 bases; unmatched junction nucleotides: 6.

This sequence joins TRBV14 and TRBJ2-1; 8 nucleotides match TRBD1. V shed 2 bases, J shed 4 bases, and the junction held 1 base outside the gene matches. Germline CDR1 is SGHDN and CDR2 is FVKESK. CDR3 length: 14 residues. For the CDR3, the DNA is TGTGCCAGCAGCCAACGGGACAGGTACAATGAGCAGTTCTTC. Its translation: CASSQRDRYNEQFF.

The rearrangement joins TRBV28 to TRBJ1-1; D possibly corresponds to TRBD1 (5 bases). The germline CDR1 and CDR2 sequences are MDHEN and SYDVKM. V was cut by 5 bases and J by 7 bases, with 14 bases left in between. This CDR3 region has 13 residues. CDR3 sequence: CASSALGGGEAFF. In DNA, the CDR3 is TGTGCCAGCAGTGCCCTCGGGGGGGGTGAAGCTTTCTTT.

The genes are TRBV11-2 and TRBJ2-5, with 9 bases aligning to TRBD1. The length of the CDR3 is 14 residues. The V gene end was trimmed by 7 bases and the J gene end by 5 bases; junction bases not matched to a gene: 8. The V gene's germline CDR1 is SGHAT and CDR2 FQNNGV. The CDR3 sequence: CASTDRTGEETQYF. The CDR3 DNA reads TGTGCCAGCACCGACCGGACAGGGGAGGAGACCCAGTACTTC.

The V and J genes are TRBV29-1 and TRBJ2-3; D remains ambiguous. This CDR3 is 11 amino acids long. Trimming cost V 3 bases and J 10 bases, with 11 bases left between them. CDR1 SQVTM and CDR2 ANQGSEA come from the germline V gene. CDR3 amino acids: CSVETLYAQYF. The CDR3 coding sequence is TGCAGCGTTGAGACACTTTATGCGCAGTATTTT.

The V call is TRBV10-3, the J call TRBJ2-6, with 12 positions matching TRBD1. This CDR3 has 17 amino acids. Per the germline V gene, CDR1 is ENHRY and CDR2 is SYGVKD. V gave up 4 bases and J gave up 2 bases; unmatched junction bases: 3. The CDR3 DNA is TGTGCCATCAGTGGGGACAGGGGGCAGGCTGGGGCCAACGTCCTGACTTTC. Its protein is CAISGDRGQAGANVLTF.

The CDR3: CASSQPGLAGETTGHEQFF. CDR3 bases: TGTGCCAGCAGTCAACCGGGACTAGCGGGAGAGACGACTGGCCATGAGCAGTTCTTC. The chain employs TRBV28 and TRBJ2-1, with TRBD2 matching over 14 bases. The junction had 17 bases not matched to a gene; V was cut back by 5 bases and J by 8 bases. The germline V gene encodes CDR1 MDHEN and CDR2 SYDVKM. The CDR3 consists of 19 residues.

The chain combines TRBV28 with TRBJ2-5; possibly TRBD1 for D (6 bases). The CDR3 has 14 amino acids. The V end was cut by 7 bases, the J end by 3 bases, with 15 bases between. The germline V gene encodes CDR1 MDHEN and CDR2 SYDVKM. CDR3 coding DNA: TGTGCCAGCAACACCGGGACACCGGAAGAGACCCAGTACTTC. It translates to CASNTGTPEETQYF.

This chain links TRBV5-1 with TRBJ2-5, with TRBD2 matching over 11 bases. Germline CDR1 and CDR2: SGHRS and YFSETQ. The CDR3 has 18 residues. V shed 4 bases, J shed 2 bases, and the junction held 13 bases outside the gene matches. The CDR3 loop is CASSHLAGGGGVQETQYF. The CDR3 region has the DNA TGCGCCAGCAGCCACCTAGCGGGAGGTGGAGGGGTACAAGAGACCCAGTACTTC. Full variable domain (remainder filled in from reference TRBV5-1 and TRBJ2-5): KAGVTQTPRYLIKTRGQQVTLSCSPISGHRSVSWYQQTPGQGLQFLFEYFSETQRNKGNFPGRFSGRQFSNSRSEMNVSTLELGDSALYLCASSHLAGGGGVQETQYFGPGTRLLVL.

V gene TRBV6-5 combines with J gene TRBJ1-1; 10 bases fit TRBD1. Germline V gives CDR1 MNHEY, CDR2 SVGAGI. Trimming at V came to 5 bases and at J to 1 base, leaving 1 base not matched to a gene. The CDR3 runs to 14 residues. The CDR3 region has the DNA TGTGCCAGCAGTCGACAGGGGGCGAACACTGAAGCTTTCTTT. This gives the protein CASSRQGANTEAFF.

The rearrangement uses TRBV5-1 and TRBJ1-1; TRBD1 might be the D (6 bases). V lost 5 bases and J 6 bases, leaving 14 bases between the germline ends. The CDR3 is made up of 13 amino acids. Germline V gives CDR1 SGHRS, CDR2 YFSETQ. CDR3 protein: CASRWDEGAEAFF. The CDR3 bases are TGCGCCAGCAGATGGGACGAGGGGGCTGAAGCTTTCTTT. Together with reference TRBV5-1 and TRBJ1-1, the CDR3 gives the full variable domain: KAGVTQTPRYLIKTRGQQVTLSCSPISGHRSVSWYQQTPGQGLQFLFEYFSETQRNKGNFPGRFSGRQFSNSRSEMNVSTLELGDSALYLCASRWDEGAEAFFGQGTRLTVV.

The CDR3 DNA reads as TGTGCCAGCAGGGCGGGACAGGCTAATCAGCCCCAGCATTTT. Its translation: CASRAGQANQPQHF. The chain is built from TRBV2 and TRBJ1-5; 8 bases fit TRBD1. The ends lost 6 bases at V and 4 bases at J; junction bases unmatched: 5. CDR3 length: 14 residues. Germline CDR1 reads SNHLY; CDR2 reads FYNNEI.

The V call is TRBV28, the J call TRBJ2-5, with 8 bases lining up with TRBD1. CDR3 length equals 13 residues. Germline V gene data show CDR1 as MDHEN and CDR2 as SYDVKM. V shed 5 bases and J 13 bases; nucleotides not matched to a gene: 12. The CDR3 DNA reads TGTGCCAGCAGTCCTGACAGGGGAGATGGCCGGTACTTC. Translating it yields CASSPDRGDGRYF.

This chain uses TRBV27 with TRBJ1-5; 10 nucleotides match TRBD1. Germline V lookup: CDR1 MNHEY, CDR2 SMNVEV (reference sequence). Unmatched junction bases numbered 2, after V lost 5 bases and J lost 1 base. The CDR3 is 15 residues long. The CDR3 sequence is CASSPGQGSNQPQHF. CDR3 DNA: TGTGCCAGCAGTCCGGGACAGGGGAGCAATCAGCCCCAGCATTTT.

The J gene is TRBJ2-5, the V gene TRBV11-2, with a possible D match to TRBD1 (6 bases). Germline loops: CDR1 SGHAT, CDR2 FQNNGV. The CDR3 runs to 15 residues. Trimming took off 5 bases at V and 2 bases at J, with 15 bases between the two ends. CDR3 DNA: TGTGCCAGCAGCAGTTTACAGGGTGCTCAAGAGACCCAGTACTTC. Protein product: CASSSLQGAQETQYF.

V gene TRBV14 combines with J gene TRBJ2-7; D uncertain. The CDR3 runs 12 residues. V lost 5 bases and J 2 bases, leaving 7 bases between the germline ends. CDR1 SGHDN and CDR2 FVKESK come from the germline V gene. CDR3 sequence: CASSYNPYEQYF. CDR3 sequence (DNA): TGTGCCAGCAGCTACAACCCCTACGAGCAGTACTTC.

The chain is built from TRBV19 and TRBJ1-5; no firm D call. The germline V gene has CDR1 LNHDA and CDR2 SQIVND (reference sequence). Between the trimmed V and J ends, which lost 4 bases and 4 bases, there was a span of 8 bases. The CDR3 length is 13 residues. In DNA, the CDR3 is TGTGCCAGTAGTAGGGCAGATAATCAGCCCCAGCATTTT. It encodes CASSRADNQPQHF. Combining the CDR3 with reference TRBV19 and TRBJ1-5 gives the whole variable domain DGGITQSPKYLFRKEGQNVTLSCEQNLNHDAMYWYRQDPGQGLRLIYYSQIVNDFQKGDIAEGYSVSREKKESFPLTVTSAQKNPTAFYLCASSRADNQPQHFGDGTRLSIL.

The chain employs TRBV5-5 and TRBJ2-2; tentative D call: TRBD2 (5 bases). Germline V lookup: CDR1 SGHKS, CDR2 YYEKEE (reference sequence). The CDR3 has 16 amino acids. V dropped 0 bases and J dropped 9 bases, with 18 bases sitting between them. CDR3 DNA: TGTGCCAGCAGCTTGGAGGTATCACTAGGATTTCGGGAGCTGTTTTTT. Protein sequence: CASSLEVSLGFRELFF.